The sequence of this T cell receptor beta chain was determined in a study of OX40 agonist ivuxolimab in advanced cancers. Regarding the study as a whole: The CD4+ and CD8+ T cells in the blood had expanded clonally by week 6 at 0.1 to 3.0 mg/kg.

Autoimmune disease history or systemic immunosuppression meant exclusion. Profiled with immunoSEQ multiplex PCR; TCRdb holds only in-frame clones, not every one. The table has some 37,000 clones, around 80% seen once; the top ten hold about 20%. Comment on this clone: Its antigen is as yet unknown.

Germline lookup yields CDR1 KGHSH and CDR2 LQKENI. V lost 3 bases and J lost 5; bases outside the gene matches: 7. This CDR3 spans 16 amino acids. Material: CD4+ or CD8+ T cells sorted from blood, obtained in a trial of the OX40 agonist ivuxolimab. The clonotype comes from an adult with an advanced solid tumor such as melanoma, head and neck, liver or kidney cancer. The chain uses TRBV18 and TRBJ2-7; 13 bases match TRBD2. CDR3 sequence reads: CASSPRLAGGGNEQYF. CDR3 nucleotide sequence: TGTGCCAGCTCACCGCGACTAGCGGGAGGAGGGAACGAGCAGTACTTC.